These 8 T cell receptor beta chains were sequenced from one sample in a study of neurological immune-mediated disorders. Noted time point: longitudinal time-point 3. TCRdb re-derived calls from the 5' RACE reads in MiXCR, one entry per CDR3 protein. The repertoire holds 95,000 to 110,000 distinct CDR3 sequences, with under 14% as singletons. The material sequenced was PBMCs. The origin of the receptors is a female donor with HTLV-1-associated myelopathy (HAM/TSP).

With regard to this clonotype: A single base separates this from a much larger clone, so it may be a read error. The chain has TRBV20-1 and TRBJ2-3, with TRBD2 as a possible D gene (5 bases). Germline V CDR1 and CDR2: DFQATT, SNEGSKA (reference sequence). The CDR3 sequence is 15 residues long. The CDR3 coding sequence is TGCAGTGCTAAGGCCCCGGTCCTAGCACTGGATACGCCGTATTTT. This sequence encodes CSAKAPVLALDTPYF.

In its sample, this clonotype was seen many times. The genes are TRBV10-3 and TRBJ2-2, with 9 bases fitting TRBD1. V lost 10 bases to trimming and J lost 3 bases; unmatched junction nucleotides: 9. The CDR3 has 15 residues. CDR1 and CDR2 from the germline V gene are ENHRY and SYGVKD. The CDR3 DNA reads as TGTGCCACCCTGGGACAGGGTAGAGACACCGGGGAGCTGTTTTTT. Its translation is CATLGQGRDTGELFF.

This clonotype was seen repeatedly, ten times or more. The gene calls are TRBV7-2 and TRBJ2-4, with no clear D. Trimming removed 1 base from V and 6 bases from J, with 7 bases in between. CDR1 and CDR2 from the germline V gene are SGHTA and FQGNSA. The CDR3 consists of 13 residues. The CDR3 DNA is TGTGCCAGCAGCTTAGAAACGGGAAACATTCAGTACTTC. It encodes CASSLETGNIQYF.

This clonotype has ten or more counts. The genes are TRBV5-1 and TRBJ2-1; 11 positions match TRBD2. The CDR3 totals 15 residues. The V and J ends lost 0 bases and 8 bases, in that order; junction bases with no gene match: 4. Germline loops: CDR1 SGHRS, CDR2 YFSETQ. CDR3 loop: CASSLVAGGTYEQFF. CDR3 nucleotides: TGCGCCAGCAGCTTGGTAGCGGGGGGGACATATGAGCAGTTCTTC.

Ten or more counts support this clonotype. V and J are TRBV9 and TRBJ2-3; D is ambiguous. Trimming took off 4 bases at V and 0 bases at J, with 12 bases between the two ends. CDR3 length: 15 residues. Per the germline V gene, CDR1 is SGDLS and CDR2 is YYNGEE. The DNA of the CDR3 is TGTGCCAGCAGCAACTCGCTGCAGAGCACAGATACGCAGTATTTT. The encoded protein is CASSNSLQSTDTQYF.

CDR3 sequence (DNA): TGCAGCGTTTCCACCTACACGGGCGTCTCTCAGGGAGCTTTCTTT. Residues: CSVSTYTGVSQGAFF. The V gene is TRBV29-1, the J gene TRBJ1-1; possibly TRBD1 for D (5 bases). The V end lost 5 bases, the J end lost 10 bases, and 26 bases lay between the germline ends. The CDR3 totals 15 residues. Germline V gene data show CDR1 as SQVTM and CDR2 as ANQGSEA.

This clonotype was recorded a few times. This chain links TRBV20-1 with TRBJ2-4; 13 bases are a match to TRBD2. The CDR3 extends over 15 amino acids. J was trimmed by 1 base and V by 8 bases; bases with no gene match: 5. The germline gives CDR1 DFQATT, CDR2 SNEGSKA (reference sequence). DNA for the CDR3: TGCAGTACCAGGACTAGCGGGGGTGCCAAAAACATTCAGTACTTC. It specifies CSTRTSGGAKNIQYF.

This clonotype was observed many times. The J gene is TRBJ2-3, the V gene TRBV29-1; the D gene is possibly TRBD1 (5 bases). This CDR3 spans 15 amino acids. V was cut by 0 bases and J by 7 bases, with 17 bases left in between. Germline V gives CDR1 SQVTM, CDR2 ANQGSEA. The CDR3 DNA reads TGCAGCGTTGAAGATCGTACCAGGGCTGTGAATACGCAGTATTTT. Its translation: CSVEDRTRAVNTQYF.